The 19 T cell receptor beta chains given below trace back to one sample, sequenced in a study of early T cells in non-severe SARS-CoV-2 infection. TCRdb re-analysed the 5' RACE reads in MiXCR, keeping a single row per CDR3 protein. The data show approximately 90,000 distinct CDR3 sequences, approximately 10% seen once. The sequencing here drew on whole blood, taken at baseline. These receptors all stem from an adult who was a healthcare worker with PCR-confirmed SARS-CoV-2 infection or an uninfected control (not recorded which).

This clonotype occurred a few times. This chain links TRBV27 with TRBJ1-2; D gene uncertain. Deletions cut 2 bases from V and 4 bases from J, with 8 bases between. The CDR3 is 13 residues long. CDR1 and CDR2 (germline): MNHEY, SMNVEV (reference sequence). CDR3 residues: CASSLGGLYGYTF. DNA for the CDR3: TGTGCCAGCAGTTTAGGTGGACTCTATGGCTACACCTTC.

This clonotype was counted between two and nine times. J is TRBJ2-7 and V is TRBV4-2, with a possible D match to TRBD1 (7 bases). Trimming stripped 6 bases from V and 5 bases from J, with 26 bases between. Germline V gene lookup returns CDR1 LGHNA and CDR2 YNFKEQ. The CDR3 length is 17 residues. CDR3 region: CASRREGGLRGFDEQYF. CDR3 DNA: TGTGCCAGCAGGCGGGAAGGGGGCCTCCGGGGGTTTGACGAGCAGTACTTC.

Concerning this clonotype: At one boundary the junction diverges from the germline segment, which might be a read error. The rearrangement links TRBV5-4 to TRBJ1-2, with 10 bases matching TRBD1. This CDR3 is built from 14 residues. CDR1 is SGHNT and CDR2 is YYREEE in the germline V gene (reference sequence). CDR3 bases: TGTGTCAGCAGCTTGGCCGGGACAGGGGCTGGCTACACCTTC. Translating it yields CVSSLAGTGAGYTF. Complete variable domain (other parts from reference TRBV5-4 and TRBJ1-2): ETGVTQSPTHLIKTRGQQVTLRCSSQSGHNTVSWYQQALGQGPQFIFQYYREEENGRGNFPPRFSGLQFPNYSSELNVNALELDDSALYLCVSSLAGTGAGYTFGSGTRLTVV.

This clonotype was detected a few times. CDR3 amino acids: CAWSVLNEQFF. For the CDR3, the DNA is TGTGCCTGGAGTGTACTTAATGAGCAGTTCTTC. J is TRBJ2-1 and V is TRBV30, with unresolved D. The CDR3 consists of 11 residues. V was clipped by 0 bases and J by 7 bases, with 4 bases between them. Germline-derived CDR1 and CDR2 are GTSNPN and SVGIG (reference sequence). Looking up the rest from reference TRBV30 and TRBJ2-1 gives the full variable domain: SQTIHQWPATLVQPVGSPLSLECTVEGTSNPNLYWYRQAAGRGLQLLFYSVGIGQISSEVPQNLSASRPQDRQFILSSKKLLLSDSGFYLCAWSVLNEQFFGPGTRLTVL.

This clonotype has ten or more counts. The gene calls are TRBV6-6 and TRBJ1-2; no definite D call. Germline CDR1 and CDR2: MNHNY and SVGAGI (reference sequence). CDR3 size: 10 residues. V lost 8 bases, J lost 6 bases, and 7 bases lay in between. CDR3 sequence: CASREDGYTF. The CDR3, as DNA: TGTGCCAGCCGGGAGGATGGCTACACCTTC.

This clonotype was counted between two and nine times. CDR3 coding DNA: TGTGCCAGTAGTCCCCAAACACTCAGCAATCAGCCCCAGCATTTT. It yields the protein CASSPQTLSNQPQHF. The V call is TRBV19, the J call TRBJ1-5, with D unclear. This CDR3 spans 15 amino acids. V lost 5 bases and J 1 base, leaving 12 bases between the germline ends. The germline gives CDR1 LNHDA, CDR2 SQIVND (reference sequence).

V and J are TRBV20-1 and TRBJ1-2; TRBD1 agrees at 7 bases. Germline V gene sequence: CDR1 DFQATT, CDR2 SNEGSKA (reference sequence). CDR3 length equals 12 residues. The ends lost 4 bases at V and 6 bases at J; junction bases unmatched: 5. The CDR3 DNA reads TGCAGTGCTATACAGGGGATAAATGGCTACACCTTC. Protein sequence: CSAIQGINGYTF.

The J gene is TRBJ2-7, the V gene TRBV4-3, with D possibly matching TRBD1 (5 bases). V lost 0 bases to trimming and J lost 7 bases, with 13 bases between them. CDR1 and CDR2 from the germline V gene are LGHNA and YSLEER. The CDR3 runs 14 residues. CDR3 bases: TGCGCCAGCAGCCAAGAATACCAGGGATGGGAGCAGTACTTC. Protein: CASSQEYQGWEQYF.

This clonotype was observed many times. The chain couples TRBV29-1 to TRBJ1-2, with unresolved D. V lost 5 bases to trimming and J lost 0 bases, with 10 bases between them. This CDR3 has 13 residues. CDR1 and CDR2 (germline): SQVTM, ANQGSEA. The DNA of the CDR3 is TGCAGCGTTTCCGGGGAAACTAACTATGGCTACACCTTC. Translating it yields CSVSGETNYGYTF.

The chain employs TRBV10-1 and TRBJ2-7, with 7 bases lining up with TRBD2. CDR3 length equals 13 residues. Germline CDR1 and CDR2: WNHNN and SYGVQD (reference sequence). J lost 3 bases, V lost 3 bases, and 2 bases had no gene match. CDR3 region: CASSEGLDYEQYF. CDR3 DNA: TGCGCCAGCAGTGAAGGACTAGACTACGAGCAGTACTTC.

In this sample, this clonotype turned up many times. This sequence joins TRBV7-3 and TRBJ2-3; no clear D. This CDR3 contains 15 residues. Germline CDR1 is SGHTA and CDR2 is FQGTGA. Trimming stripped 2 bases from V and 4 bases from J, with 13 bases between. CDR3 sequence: CASSLWSSMADTQYF. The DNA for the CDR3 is TGTGCCAGCAGCTTATGGTCTAGTATGGCAGATACGCAGTATTTT.

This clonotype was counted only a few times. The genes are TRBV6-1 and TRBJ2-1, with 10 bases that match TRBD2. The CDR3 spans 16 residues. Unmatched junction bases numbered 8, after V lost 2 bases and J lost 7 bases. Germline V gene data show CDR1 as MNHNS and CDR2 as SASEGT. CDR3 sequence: CASSEMLAGGINEQFF. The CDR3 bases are TGTGCCAGCAGTGAAATGTTAGCGGGAGGTATAAATGAGCAGTTCTTC.

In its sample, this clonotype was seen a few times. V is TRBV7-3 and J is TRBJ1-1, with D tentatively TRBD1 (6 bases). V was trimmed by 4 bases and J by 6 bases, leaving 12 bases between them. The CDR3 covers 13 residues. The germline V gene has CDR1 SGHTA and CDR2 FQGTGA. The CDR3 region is CASSSTGTSEAFF. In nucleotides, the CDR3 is TGTGCCAGCAGCTCAACAGGGACGTCTGAAGCTTTCTTT.

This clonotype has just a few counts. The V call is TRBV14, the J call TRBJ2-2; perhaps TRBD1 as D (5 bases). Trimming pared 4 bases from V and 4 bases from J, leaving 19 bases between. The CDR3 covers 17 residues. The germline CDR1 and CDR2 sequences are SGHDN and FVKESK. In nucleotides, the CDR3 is TGTGCCAGCAGCCGTTCCCCAACGACAGTTAGCACCGGGGAGCTGTTTTTT. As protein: CASSRSPTTVSTGELFF.

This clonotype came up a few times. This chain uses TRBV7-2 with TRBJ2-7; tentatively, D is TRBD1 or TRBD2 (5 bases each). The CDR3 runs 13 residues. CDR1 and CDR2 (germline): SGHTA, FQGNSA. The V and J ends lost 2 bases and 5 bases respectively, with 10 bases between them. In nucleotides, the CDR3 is TGTGCCAGCAGCTTACCGGGGCTCCACGAGCAGTACTTC. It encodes CASSLPGLHEQYF.

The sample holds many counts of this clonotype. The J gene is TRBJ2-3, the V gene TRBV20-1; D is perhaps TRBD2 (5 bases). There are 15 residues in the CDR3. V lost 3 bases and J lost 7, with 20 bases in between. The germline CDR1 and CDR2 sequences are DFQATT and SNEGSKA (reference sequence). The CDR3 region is CSASLPTPGLHTQYF. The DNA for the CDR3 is TGCAGTGCTAGTCTACCTACGCCGGGGTTACATACGCAGTATTTT.

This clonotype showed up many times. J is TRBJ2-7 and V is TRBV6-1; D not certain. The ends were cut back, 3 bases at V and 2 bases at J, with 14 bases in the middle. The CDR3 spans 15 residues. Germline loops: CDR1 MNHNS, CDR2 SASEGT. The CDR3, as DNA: TGTGCCAGCAGTGACCTAGGACGTCCCCCCTACGAGCAGTACTTC. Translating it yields CASSDLGRPPYEQYF.

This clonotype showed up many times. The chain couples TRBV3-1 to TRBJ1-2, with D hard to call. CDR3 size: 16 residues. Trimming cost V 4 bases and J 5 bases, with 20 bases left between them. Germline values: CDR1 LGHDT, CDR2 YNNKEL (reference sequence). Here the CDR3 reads CASSLFSVLPKYGYTF. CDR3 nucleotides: TGTGCCAGCAGCCTATTCAGTGTTCTCCCCAAGTATGGCTACACCTTC.

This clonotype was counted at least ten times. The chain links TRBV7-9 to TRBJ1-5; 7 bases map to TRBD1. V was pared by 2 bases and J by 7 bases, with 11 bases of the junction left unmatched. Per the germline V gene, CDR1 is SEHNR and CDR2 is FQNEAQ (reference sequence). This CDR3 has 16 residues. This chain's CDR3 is CASSLSLTGTGQPQHF. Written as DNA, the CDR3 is TGTGCCAGCAGCTTATCCCTGACAGGGACGGGACAGCCCCAGCATTTT.